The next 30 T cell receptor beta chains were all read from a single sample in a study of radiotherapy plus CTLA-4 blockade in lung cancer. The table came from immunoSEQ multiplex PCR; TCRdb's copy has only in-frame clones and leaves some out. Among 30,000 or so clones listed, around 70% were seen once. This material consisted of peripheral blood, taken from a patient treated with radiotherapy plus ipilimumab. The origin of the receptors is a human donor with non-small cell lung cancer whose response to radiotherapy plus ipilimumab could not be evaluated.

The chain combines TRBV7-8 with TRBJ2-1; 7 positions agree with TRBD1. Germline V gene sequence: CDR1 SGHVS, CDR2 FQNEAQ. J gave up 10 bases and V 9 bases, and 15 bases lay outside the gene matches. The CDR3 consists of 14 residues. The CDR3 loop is CASTPRGPYREQFF. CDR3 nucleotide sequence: TGTGCCAGTACCCCAAGGGGGCCCTACAGGGAGCAGTTCTTC.

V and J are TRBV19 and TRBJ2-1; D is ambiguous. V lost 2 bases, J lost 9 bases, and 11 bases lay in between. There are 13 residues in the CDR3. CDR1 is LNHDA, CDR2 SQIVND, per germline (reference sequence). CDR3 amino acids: CASSINGPGEQFF. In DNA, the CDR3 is TGTGCCAGTAGTATAAACGGCCCGGGTGAGCAGTTCTTC. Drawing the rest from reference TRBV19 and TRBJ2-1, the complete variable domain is DGGITQSPKYLFRKEGQNVTLSCEQNLNHDAMYWYRQDPGQGLRLIYYSQIVNDFQKGDIAEGYSVSREKKESFPLTVTSAQKNPTAFYLCASSINGPGEQFFGPGTRLTVL.

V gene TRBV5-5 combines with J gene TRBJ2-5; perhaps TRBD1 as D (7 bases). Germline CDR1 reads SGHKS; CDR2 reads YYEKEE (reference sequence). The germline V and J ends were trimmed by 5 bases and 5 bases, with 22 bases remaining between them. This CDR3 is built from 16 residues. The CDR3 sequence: CASSRGGGRVGETQYF. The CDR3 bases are TGTGCCAGCAGTCGAGGAGGGGGCAGGGTCGGTGAGACCCAGTACTTC. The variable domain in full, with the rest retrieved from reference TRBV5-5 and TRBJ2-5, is DAGVTQSPTHLIKTRGQQVTLRCSPISGHKSVSWYQQVLGQGPQFIFQYYEKEERGRGNFPDRFSARQFPNYSSELNVNALLLGDSALYLCASSRGGGRVGETQYFGPGTRLLVL.

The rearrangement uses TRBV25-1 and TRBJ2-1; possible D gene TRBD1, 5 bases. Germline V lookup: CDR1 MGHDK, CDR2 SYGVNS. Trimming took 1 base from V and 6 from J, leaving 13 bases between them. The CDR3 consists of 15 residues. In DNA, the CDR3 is TGTGCCAGCAGTGAATCTGGACACAGATCCAATGAGCAGTTCTTC. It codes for CASSESGHRSNEQFF.

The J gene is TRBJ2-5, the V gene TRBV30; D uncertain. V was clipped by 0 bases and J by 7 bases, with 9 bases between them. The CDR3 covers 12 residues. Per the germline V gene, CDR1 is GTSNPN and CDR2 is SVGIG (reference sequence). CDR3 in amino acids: CAWSVGSRTQYF. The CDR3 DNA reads TGTGCCTGGAGTGTGGGCAGTAGGACCCAGTACTTC.

DNA for the CDR3: TGTGCCAGCAGCCGACAGTCACAAGAGACCCAGTACTTC. Protein product: CASSRQSQETQYF. This chain uses TRBV11-3 with TRBJ2-5, with D possibly TRBD1 on 5 matching bases. The germline V and J ends were trimmed by 5 bases and 2 bases, with 9 bases remaining between them. Germline V gene sequence: CDR1 SGHNT, CDR2 YENEEA. This CDR3 has 13 residues.

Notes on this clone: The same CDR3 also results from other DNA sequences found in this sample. CDR3 loop: CASSLGTGLDEQYF. The CDR3 nucleotides are TGTGCCAGCAGCTTGGGGACAGGGCTCGACGAGCAGTACTTC. The chain recombines TRBV7-7 with TRBJ2-7; TRBD1 matches 9 bases. This CDR3 has 14 residues. With V trimmed by 3 bases and J by 5 bases, 5 bases remained unmatched. The germline gives CDR1 SSHAT, CDR2 FNYEAQ (reference sequence).

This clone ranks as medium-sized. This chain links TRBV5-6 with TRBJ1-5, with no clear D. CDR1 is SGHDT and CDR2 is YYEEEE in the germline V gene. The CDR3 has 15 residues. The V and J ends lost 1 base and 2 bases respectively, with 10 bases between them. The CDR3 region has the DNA TGTGCCAGCAGCTTGAGAGTTAGTGGCAATCAGCCCCAGCATTTT. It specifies CASSLRVSGNQPQHF. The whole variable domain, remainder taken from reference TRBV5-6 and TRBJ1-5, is DAGVTQSPTHLIKTRGQQVTLRCSPKSGHDTVSWYQQALGQGPQFIFQYYEEEERQRGNFPDRFSGHQFPNYSSELNVNALLLGDSALYLCASSLRVSGNQPQHFGDGTRLSIL.

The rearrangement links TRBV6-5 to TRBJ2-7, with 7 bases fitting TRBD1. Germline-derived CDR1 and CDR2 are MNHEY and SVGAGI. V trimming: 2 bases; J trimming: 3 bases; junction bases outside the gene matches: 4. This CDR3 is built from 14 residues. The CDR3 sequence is CASSYTGTDYEQYF. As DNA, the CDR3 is TGTGCCAGCAGTTACACCGGGACAGACTACGAGCAGTACTTC.

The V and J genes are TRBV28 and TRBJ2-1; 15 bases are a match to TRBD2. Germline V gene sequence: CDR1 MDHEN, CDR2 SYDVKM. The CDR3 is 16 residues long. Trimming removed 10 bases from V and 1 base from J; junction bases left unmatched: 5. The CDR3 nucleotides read TGTGCCACCAAGGGACTAGCGGGAGGATCCTACAATGAGCAGTTCTTC. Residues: CATKGLAGGSYNEQFF. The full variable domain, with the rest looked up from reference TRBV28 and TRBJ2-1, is DVKVTQSSRYLVKRTGEKVFLECVQDMDHENMFWYRQDPGLGLRLIYFSYDVKMKEKGDIPEGYSVSREKKERFSLILESASTNQTSMYLCATKGLAGGSYNEQFFGPGTRLTVL.

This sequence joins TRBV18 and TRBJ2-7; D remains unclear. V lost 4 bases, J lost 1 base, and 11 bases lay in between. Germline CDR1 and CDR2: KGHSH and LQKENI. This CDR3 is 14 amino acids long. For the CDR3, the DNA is TGTGCCAGCTCACGAAGACAAAATTCCTACGAGCAGTACTTC. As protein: CASSRRQNSYEQYF.

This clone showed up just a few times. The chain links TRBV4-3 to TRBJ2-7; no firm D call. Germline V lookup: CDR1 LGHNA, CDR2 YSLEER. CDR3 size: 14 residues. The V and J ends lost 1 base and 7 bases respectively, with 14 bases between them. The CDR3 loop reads CASSQARASREQYF. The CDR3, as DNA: TGCGCCAGCAGCCAAGCGCGAGCCTCGCGGGAGCAGTACTTC.

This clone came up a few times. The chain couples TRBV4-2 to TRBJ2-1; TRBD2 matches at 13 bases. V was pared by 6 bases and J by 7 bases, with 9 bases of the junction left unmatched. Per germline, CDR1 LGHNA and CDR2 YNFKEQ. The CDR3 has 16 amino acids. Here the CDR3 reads CASSFSGTSGANEQFF. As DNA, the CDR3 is TGTGCCAGCAGTTTCTCTGGGACTAGCGGGGCGAATGAGCAGTTCTTC.

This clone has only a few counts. The CDR3 DNA reads TGTGCCAGTAGTATCATGGGACAGGCATCCTACGAGCAGTACTTC. It specifies CASSIMGQASYEQYF. The chain joins TRBV19 to TRBJ2-7, with 8 bases identical to TRBD1. The CDR3 loop spans 15 amino acids. CDR1 and CDR2 (germline): LNHDA, SQIVND (reference sequence). V was pared by 3 bases and J by 1 base, with 5 bases of the junction left unmatched. Combining the CDR3 with reference TRBV19 and TRBJ2-7 gives the whole variable domain DGGITQSPKYLFRKEGQNVTLSCEQNLNHDAMYWYRQDPGQGLRLIYYSQIVNDFQKGDIAEGYSVSREKKESFPLTVTSAQKNPTAFYLCASSIMGQASYEQYFGPGTRLTVT.

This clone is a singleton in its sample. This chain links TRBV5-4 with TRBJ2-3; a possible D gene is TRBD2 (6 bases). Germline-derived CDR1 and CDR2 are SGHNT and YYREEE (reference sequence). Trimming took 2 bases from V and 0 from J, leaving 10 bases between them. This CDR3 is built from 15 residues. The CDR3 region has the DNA TGTGCCAGCAGCTTAGCGGGCCTCAGCACAGATACGCAGTATTTT. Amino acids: CASSLAGLSTDTQYF.

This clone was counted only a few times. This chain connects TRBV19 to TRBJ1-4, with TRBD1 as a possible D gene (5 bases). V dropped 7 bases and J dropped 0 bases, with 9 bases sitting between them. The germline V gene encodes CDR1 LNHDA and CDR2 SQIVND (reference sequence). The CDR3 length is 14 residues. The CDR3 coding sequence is TGTGCCAGTAAAAAGACAGCAACTAATGAAAAACTGTTTTTT. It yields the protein CASKKTATNEKLFF.

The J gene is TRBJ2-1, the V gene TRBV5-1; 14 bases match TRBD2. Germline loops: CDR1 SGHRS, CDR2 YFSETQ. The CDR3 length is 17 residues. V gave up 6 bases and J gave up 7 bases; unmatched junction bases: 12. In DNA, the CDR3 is TGCGCCAGCAACCCCCGGGGGACTAGCGGGAGTCTGAATGAGCAGTTCTTC. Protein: CASNPRGTSGSLNEQFF.

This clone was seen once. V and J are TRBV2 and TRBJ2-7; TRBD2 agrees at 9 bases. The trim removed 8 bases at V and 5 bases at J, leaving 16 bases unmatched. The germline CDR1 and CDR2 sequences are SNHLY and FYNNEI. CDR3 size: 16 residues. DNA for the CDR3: TGTGCCAGCTCGCCCCCTCCGGCGGGAGGGCCACACGAGCAGTACTTC. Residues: CASSPPPAGGPHEQYF.

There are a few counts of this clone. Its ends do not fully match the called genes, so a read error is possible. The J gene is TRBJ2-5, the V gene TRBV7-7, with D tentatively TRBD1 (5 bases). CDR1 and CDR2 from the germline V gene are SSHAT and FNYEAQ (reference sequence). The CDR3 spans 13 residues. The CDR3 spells CASSLGAQETQYF. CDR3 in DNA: TGTGCTAGCAGCTTAGGGGCCCAAGAGACCCAGTACTTC.

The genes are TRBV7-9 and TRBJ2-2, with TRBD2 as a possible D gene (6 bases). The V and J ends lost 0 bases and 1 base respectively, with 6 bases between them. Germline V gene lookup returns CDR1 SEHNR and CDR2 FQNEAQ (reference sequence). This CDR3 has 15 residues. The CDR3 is CASSLAGGNTGELFF. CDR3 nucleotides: TGTGCCAGCAGCTTAGCGGGAGGGAACACCGGGGAGCTGTTTTTT.

The CDR3 loop is CASSVVRAGANVLTF. CDR3 nucleotide sequence: TGTGCCAGCAGCGTAGTCCGTGCTGGGGCCAACGTCCTGACTTTC. J is TRBJ2-6 and V is TRBV9; D is unresolved. The ends were cut back, 0 bases at V and 2 bases at J, with 6 bases in the middle. The germline gives CDR1 SGDLS, CDR2 YYNGEE. The CDR3 spans 15 residues.

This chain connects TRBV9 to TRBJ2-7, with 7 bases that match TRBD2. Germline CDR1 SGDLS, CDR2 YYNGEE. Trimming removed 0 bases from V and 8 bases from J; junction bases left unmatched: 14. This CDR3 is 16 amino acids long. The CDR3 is CASSVASGNLPGQQYF. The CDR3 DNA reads TGTGCCAGCAGCGTAGCGAGCGGGAACCTCCCAGGCCAGCAGTACTTC. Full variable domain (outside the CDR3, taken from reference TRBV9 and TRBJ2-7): DSGVTQTPKHLITATGQRVTLRCSPRSGDLSVYWYQQSLDQGLQFLIQYYNGEERAKGNILERFSAQQFPDLHSELNLSSLELGDSALYFCASSVASGNLPGQQYFGPGTRLTVT.

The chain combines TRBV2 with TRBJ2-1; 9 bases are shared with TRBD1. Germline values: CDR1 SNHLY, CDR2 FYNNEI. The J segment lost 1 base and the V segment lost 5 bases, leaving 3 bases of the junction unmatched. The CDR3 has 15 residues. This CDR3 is CASSFGQGSYNEQFF. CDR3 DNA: TGTGCCAGCAGTTTCGGACAGGGGTCCTACAATGAGCAGTTCTTC.

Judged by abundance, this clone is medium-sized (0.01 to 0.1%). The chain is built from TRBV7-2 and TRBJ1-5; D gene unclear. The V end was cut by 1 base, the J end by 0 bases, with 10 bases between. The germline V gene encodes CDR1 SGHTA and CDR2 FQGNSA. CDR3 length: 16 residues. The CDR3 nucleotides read TGTGCCAGCAGCTTAGTTGGCGGGTATAGCAATCAGCCCCAGCATTTT. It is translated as CASSLVGGYSNQPQHF.

The CDR3 region is CASSSAGQGPDGYTF. The CDR3 coding sequence is TGTGCCAGCAGCAGCGCGGGACAGGGGCCGGATGGCTACACCTTC. This chain uses TRBV5-6 with TRBJ1-2, with 10 nucleotides matching TRBD1. V lost 4 bases to trimming and J lost 6 bases; unmatched junction nucleotides: 9. The CDR3 length is 15 residues. The germline gives CDR1 SGHDT, CDR2 YYEEEE.

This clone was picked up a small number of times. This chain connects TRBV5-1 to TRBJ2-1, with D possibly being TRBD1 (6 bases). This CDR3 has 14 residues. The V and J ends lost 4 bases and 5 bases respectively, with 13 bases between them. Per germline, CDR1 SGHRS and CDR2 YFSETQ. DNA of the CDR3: TGCGCCAGCAGCGTGGGGGCGCTCGACAATGAGCAGTTCTTC. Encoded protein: CASSVGALDNEQFF.

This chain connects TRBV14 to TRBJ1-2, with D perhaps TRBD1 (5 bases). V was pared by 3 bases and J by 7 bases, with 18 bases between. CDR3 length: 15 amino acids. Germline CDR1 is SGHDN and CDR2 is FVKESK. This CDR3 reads CASSHRYDTGSGYTF. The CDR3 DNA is TGTGCCAGCAGCCACCGATACGACACAGGATCTGGCTACACCTTC. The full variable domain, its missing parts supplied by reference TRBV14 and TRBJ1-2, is EAGVTQFPSHSVIEKGQTVTLRCDPISGHDNLYWYRRVMGKEIKFLLHFVKESKQDESGMPNNRFLAERTGGTYSTLKVQPAELEDSGVYFCASSHRYDTGSGYTFGSGTRLTVV.

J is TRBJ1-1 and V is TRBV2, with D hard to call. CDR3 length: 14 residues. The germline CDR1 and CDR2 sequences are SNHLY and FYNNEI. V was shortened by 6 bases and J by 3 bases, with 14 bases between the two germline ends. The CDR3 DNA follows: TGTGCCAGCAGGATCGCCGATACGGACACTGAAGCTTTCTTT. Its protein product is CASRIADTDTEAFF.

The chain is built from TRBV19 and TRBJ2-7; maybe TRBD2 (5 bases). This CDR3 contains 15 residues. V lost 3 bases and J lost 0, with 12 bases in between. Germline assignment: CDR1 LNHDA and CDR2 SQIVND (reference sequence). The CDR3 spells CASSMKSRGSYEQYF. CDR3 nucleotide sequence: TGTGCCAGTAGTATGAAGTCCCGGGGCTCCTACGAGCAGTACTTC.

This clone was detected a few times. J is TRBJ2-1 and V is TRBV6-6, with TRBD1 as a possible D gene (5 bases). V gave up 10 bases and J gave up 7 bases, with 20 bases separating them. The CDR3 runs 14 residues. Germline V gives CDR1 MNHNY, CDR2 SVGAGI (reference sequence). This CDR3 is CATRSQGLRNEQFF. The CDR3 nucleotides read TGTGCCACCCGATCGCAGGGCCTGAGAAATGAGCAGTTCTTC.